A selection of T cell receptor beta chains follows, all from one sample in a study of T-cell reconstitution after alpha-beta-depleted transplantation in children. One entry per CDR3 protein results from TCRdb running MiXCR on the PCR reads. The sample has some 200,000 distinct CDR3 sequences, roughly 7% seen once; the top ten hold 5.5% to 6.5%. The source was PBMCs, collected before TCRalphabeta/CD19-depleted stem cell transplant. The receptor set was obtained from a boy between 2 and 10 years old with acute lymphoblastic leukemia, due to receive a stem cell transplant. The conserved cysteine and the conserved F or W are not part of the CDR3 here.

V: TRBV6-2/TRBV6-3
CDR3: ASSRRTGGTDTQY

V: TRBV11-3
CDR3: ASSLDGGVYGYT

V: TRBV12-3/TRBV12-4
CDR3: ASRPTTGSQETQY

V: TRBV29-1
CDR3: TVEGLAGAPPYEQY

V: TRBV7-8
CDR3: ASSRATSGINTQY

V: TRBV29-1
CDR3: SVTGGRETQY

V: TRBV7-9
CDR3: ASSLAAGEQY

V: TRBV30
CDR3: AWKYSTDTQY

V: TRBV7-2
CDR3: ASSLTAPGGVLAF

V: TRBV7-9
CDR3: ASSLGTGPMEYGYT

V: TRBV29-1
CDR3: SVELSGTEGEKLF

V: TRBV5-8
CDR3: ASSRTLAGGKTQY

V: TRBV28
CDR3: ASSQGGPGVLTQY

V: TRBV27
CDR3: ASSGGTVTSYEQY

V: TRBV6-1
CDR3: ASRGRVPPGANVLT

V: TRBV28
CDR3: ASSFRTLTETQY

V: TRBV5-1
CDR3: ASSSALTRLAGSYNEQF

V: TRBV29-1
CDR3: SGVTSDQYTQY